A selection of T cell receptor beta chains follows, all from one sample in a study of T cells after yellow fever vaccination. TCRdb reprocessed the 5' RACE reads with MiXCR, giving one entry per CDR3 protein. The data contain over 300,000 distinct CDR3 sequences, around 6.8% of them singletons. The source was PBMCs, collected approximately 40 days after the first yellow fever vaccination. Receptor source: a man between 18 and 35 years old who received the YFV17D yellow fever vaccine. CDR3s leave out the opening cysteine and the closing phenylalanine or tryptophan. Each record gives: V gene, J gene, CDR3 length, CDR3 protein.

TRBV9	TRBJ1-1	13	ASSGGPLRNTEAF
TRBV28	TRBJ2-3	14	ASSLRTSGGTDTQY
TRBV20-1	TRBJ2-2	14	SARSLAGVTTGELF
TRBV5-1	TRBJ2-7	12	ASSFTGASTEQY
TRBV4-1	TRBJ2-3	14	ASSQDPSGGGDTQY
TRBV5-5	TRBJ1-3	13	ASSLQSSGGNTIY
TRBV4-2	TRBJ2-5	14	ANSQGETGGLETQY
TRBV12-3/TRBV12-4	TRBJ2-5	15	TSSFPSGGPPQETQY
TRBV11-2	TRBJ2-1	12	ASSRDPAGGEQF
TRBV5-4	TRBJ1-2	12	ASSWGQGSYGYT
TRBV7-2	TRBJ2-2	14	ASSFSRLANTWELF
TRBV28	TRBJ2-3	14	ASSPNPGLAGDTQY
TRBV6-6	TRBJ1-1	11	ASSPNSGSEAF
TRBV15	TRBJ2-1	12	ATSTIEGGNEQF
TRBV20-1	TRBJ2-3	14	SARASGGRGTDTQY
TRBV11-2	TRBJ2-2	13	ASSFGGGVRGELF
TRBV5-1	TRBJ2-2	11	TSSLEVHGELF
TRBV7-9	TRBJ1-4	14	ASSSRGMGTNEKLF
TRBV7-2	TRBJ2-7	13	ASSLEPRGLAEQY
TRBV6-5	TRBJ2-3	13	ASSSSGGGISTQY
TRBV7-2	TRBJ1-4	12	ASSQQGVSEKLF
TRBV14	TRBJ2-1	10	ASSQDRLRQF
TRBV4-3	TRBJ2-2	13	ASSQDLGKAGELF
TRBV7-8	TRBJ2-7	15	ASSFTSGTGMRHEQY
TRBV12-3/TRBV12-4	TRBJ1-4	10	ASSSWGEKLF
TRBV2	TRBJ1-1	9	ASTRNTEAF
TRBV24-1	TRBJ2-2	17	ATSDHGTRKRGNTGELF
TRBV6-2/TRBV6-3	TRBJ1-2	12	ASSPGTANYGYT
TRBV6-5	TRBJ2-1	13	ASSYRAGPYNEQF
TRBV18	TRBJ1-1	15	ASSQIHSAGKETEAF
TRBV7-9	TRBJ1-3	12	ASSSLQGPNTIY
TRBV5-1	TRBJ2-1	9	ASNSGNEQF
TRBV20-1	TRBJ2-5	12	SARDERGVETQY